This note documents a single T cell receptor (beta chain) sequence. This sample was included in a study of CD8 T cells in Susac syndrome. V was clipped by 6 bases and J by 2 bases, with 16 bases between them. Germline lookup yields CDR1 SNHLY and CDR2 FYNNEI. The CDR3 loop spans 16 amino acids. Random hexamers were used to reverse transcribe the RNA input (roughly 0.5 to 1 ug). TCRdb fed the immunoSEQ multiplex PCR reads into MiXCR, producing one record per CDR3 protein. Among about 200,000 distinct CDR3 sequences listed, 95% were seen once. Sequencing was performed on CD4+ T cells from PBMCs. This chain links TRBV2 with TRBJ2-2; maybe TRBD2 (6 bases). This clonotype was sampled from a human donor in good health. The CDR3 coding sequence is TGTGCCAGCAGCGAGATGGGACTCCTCAACACCGGGGAGCTGTTTTTT. This translates into CASSEMGLLNTGELFF.